Listed below are T cell receptor beta chains from one sample, sequenced in a study of blood T cell repertoires in COVID-19. Using immunoSEQ multiplex PCR, the repertoire was profiled, and TCRdb retains in-frame clones only, with some absent. Of 210,000 or so clones listed, around nine tenths are singletons. The specimen was peripheral blood. The receptors here all came from a woman aged 55-70 years with acute or convalescent COVID-19. Both conserved end residues are part of each CDR3. Fields, in order: clone size, CDR3 length, J gene, V gene, CDR3 protein. Only some rows state a clone size, as once, few, many or a class for expanded clones.

abundance: .
len: 13
j_gene: TRBJ2-1
v_gene: TRBV6-1
CDR3aa: CASSETGRLEQFF

abundance: .
len: 14
j_gene: TRBJ1-4
v_gene: TRBV5-1
CDR3aa: CASSLSIGNEKLFF

abundance: .
len: 15
j_gene: TRBJ1-5
v_gene: TRBV18
CDR3aa: CASSSGTGENQPQHF

abundance: .
len: 15
j_gene: TRBJ2-2
v_gene: TRBV5-1
CDR3aa: CASSRDSGATGELFF

abundance: .
len: 15
j_gene: TRBJ1-5
v_gene: TRBV11-2
CDR3aa: CASSLRAGGNQPQHF

abundance: .
len: 14
j_gene: TRBJ2-5
v_gene: TRBV5-5
CDR3aa: CASSFPGGQETQYF

abundance: .
len: 15
j_gene: TRBJ2-2
v_gene: TRBV2
CDR3aa: CASRVQGVSTGELFF

abundance: .
len: 13
j_gene: TRBJ1-2
v_gene: TRBV3-1/TRBV3-2
CDR3aa: CASSQDRDYGYTF

abundance: .
len: 14
j_gene: TRBJ1-1
v_gene: TRBV7-2
CDR3aa: CASSLDGQDTEAFF

abundance: .
len: 11
j_gene: TRBJ1-1
v_gene: TRBV28
CDR3aa: CASSLDTEAFF

abundance: .
len: 15
j_gene: TRBJ1-4
v_gene: TRBV7-8
CDR3aa: CASSLDAGSGEKLFF

abundance: once
len: 14
j_gene: TRBJ2-7
v_gene: TRBV28
CDR3aa: CASSSGAGTSGGYF

abundance: .
len: 15
j_gene: TRBJ2-5
v_gene: TRBV10-3
CDR3aa: CAISGFDRGQETQYF

abundance: .
len: 14
j_gene: TRBJ1-2
v_gene: TRBV7-9
CDR3aa: CASSLRTGGYGYTF

abundance: .
len: 14
j_gene: TRBJ2-5
v_gene: TRBV19
CDR3aa: CASSTGWERETQYF

abundance: .
len: 16
j_gene: TRBJ2-2
v_gene: TRBV5-1
CDR3aa: CASSLRAGGTTGELFF

abundance: .
len: 16
j_gene: TRBJ1-2
v_gene: TRBV7-9
CDR3aa: CASSPHSTQGNYGYTF

abundance: .
len: 15
j_gene: TRBJ2-3
v_gene: TRBV25-1
CDR3aa: CASSEYKVAGDTQYF

abundance: .
len: 16
j_gene: TRBJ2-3
v_gene: TRBV9
CDR3aa: CASSAFTGPATDTQYF

abundance: .
len: 15
j_gene: TRBJ2-7
v_gene: TRBV27
CDR3aa: CASSLTGGGIYEQYF

abundance: .
len: 15
j_gene: TRBJ2-1
v_gene: TRBV30
CDR3aa: CAWSVLAGGYNEQFF

abundance: .
len: 15
j_gene: TRBJ2-7
v_gene: TRBV5-6
CDR3aa: CASGHFLPLTYEQYF

abundance: .
len: 15
j_gene: TRBJ1-4
v_gene: TRBV25-1
CDR3aa: CASSGTGTRYEKLFF

abundance: once
len: 17
j_gene: TRBJ1-4
v_gene: TRBV4-2
CDR3aa: CASSQEAVGVMGEKLFF

abundance: .
len: 18
j_gene: TRBJ1-5
v_gene: TRBV24-1
CDR3aa: CATSDPSPRRGSNQPQHF

abundance: once
len: 14
j_gene: TRBJ1-5
v_gene: TRBV18
CDR3aa: CASSVDRAGQPQHF

abundance: .
len: 16
j_gene: TRBJ1-3
v_gene: TRBV6-6
CDR3aa: CASIHDRGFSGNTIYF

abundance: .
len: 16
j_gene: TRBJ2-1
v_gene: TRBV4-1
CDR3aa: CASSQDGTSGHNEQFF

abundance: .
len: 15
j_gene: TRBJ1-1
v_gene: TRBV18
CDR3aa: CASSDRQSMNTEAFF

abundance: .
len: 16
j_gene: TRBJ2-7
v_gene: TRBV28
CDR3aa: CASSYPKTGIPYEQYF

abundance: .
len: 14
j_gene: TRBJ1-2
v_gene: TRBV5-4
CDR3aa: CASSLTGLNYGYTF

abundance: .
len: 14
j_gene: TRBJ2-5
v_gene: TRBV29-1
CDR3aa: CSVARSTGEETQYF

abundance: .
len: 16
j_gene: TRBJ1-6
v_gene: TRBV6-6
CDR3aa: CASSPVESSYNSPLHF

abundance: .
len: 11
j_gene: TRBJ2-7
v_gene: TRBV29-1
CDR3aa: CSGRTSNEQYF

abundance: .
len: 14
j_gene: TRBJ1-1
v_gene: TRBV3-1/TRBV3-2
CDR3aa: CASSQDRGVLRAFF

abundance: .
len: 15
j_gene: TRBJ1-4
v_gene: TRBV7-9
CDR3aa: CATISPGGRNEKLFF

abundance: once
len: 13
j_gene: TRBJ2-3
v_gene: TRBV30
CDR3aa: CAWTRGGLDTQYF

abundance: .
len: 15
j_gene: TRBJ1-2
v_gene: TRBV28
CDR3aa: CASSLNPGQNYGYTF

abundance: .
len: 14
j_gene: TRBJ1-1
v_gene: TRBV27
CDR3aa: CASSFRGEYTEAFF

abundance: .
len: 13
j_gene: TRBJ1-2
v_gene: TRBV6-5
CDR3aa: CASSKTVGDGYTF

abundance: few
len: 15
j_gene: TRBJ2-6
v_gene: TRBV27
CDR3aa: CASKGQGTGANVLTF

abundance: .
len: 15
j_gene: TRBJ2-1
v_gene: TRBV9
CDR3aa: CASSVATGSYNEQFF

abundance: once
len: 16
j_gene: TRBJ1-5
v_gene: TRBV28
CDR3aa: CASSLSGGSSNQPQHF

abundance: .
len: 16
j_gene: TRBJ1-5
v_gene: TRBV30
CDR3aa: CAWSAGQIYSNQPQHF

abundance: .
len: 17
j_gene: TRBJ2-1
v_gene: TRBV7-2
CDR3aa: CASSSRLAGLEAGEQFF

abundance: .
len: 15
j_gene: TRBJ2-7
v_gene: TRBV6-1
CDR3aa: CASSEPRRAPYEQYF